This T cell receptor (beta chain) came from a study of T cells in Graves' hyperthyroidism and ophthalmopathy. Study-wide points: Patients with ophthalmopathy were separated from those with stable hyperthyroidism by a 13 V-J model.

Trimming removed 10 bases from V and 2 bases from J; junction bases left unmatched: 8. The germline V gene encodes CDR1 SEHNR and CDR2 FQNEAQ (reference sequence). The CDR3 contains 14 residues. There were TCR beta CDR3 regions amplified from RNA transcripts. The primer set for the first-round RT-PCR of the TCR CDR3 was HTBI. TCRdb redid the calling of the multiplex PCR reads with MiXCR, one entry per CDR3 protein. Here the sample spans approximately 370,000 distinct CDR3 sequences, just under 15% being singletons. Regarding this clonotype: Antigen unknown.

The chain combines TRBV7-9 with TRBJ2-5; 9 bases fit TRBD2. The source is a woman in her twenties or thirties with Graves' hyperthyroidism. Sequencing used blood. For the CDR3, the DNA is TGTGCCACCCACCCCCTAGCGGGACAAGAGACCCAGTACTTC. It codes for CATHPLAGQETQYF.